This T cell receptor (beta chain) is from a study of blood T cell repertoires in COVID-19. Study context: Samples taken during acute and convalescent COVID-19 were collected in the United States, Italy and Spain. The analysed material was cDNA or gDNA that came from T cells, B-cell-depleted T cells, or PBMCs.

Original analysis: Using reference gene primer amplification, nucleated cell counts were estimated. Assay used: immunoSEQ multiplex PCR; TCRdb lists only in-frame clones, some missing. The D gene and trimming were derived from the DNA, and the V and J assignments and clone size from that table. The repertoire consists of about 210,000 clones, with around nine tenths occurring once and the leading ten covering approximately 6%. The germline V gene encodes CDR1 SEHNR and CDR2 FQNEAQ (reference sequence). The germline V and J ends were trimmed by 3 bases and 4 bases, with 22 bases remaining between them. The CDR3 totals 17 residues.

The rearrangement joins TRBV7-9 to TRBJ2-7; TRBD2 is a possible D gene (6 bases). The sequenced material came from peripheral blood. This receptor was taken from a man aged 55 to 70 who had recovered from COVID-19. The CDR3 sequence is CASSLGGAGGRWYEQYF. The CDR3 DNA reads as TGTGCCAGCAGCTTGGGCGGGGCCGGGGGAAGGTGGTACGAGCAGTACTTC. Variable domain in full (rest from reference TRBV7-9 and TRBJ2-7): DTGVSQNPRHKITKRGQNVTFRCDPISEHNRLYWYRQTLGQGPEFLTYFQNEAQLEKSRLLSDRFSAERPKGSFSTLEIQRTEQGDSAMYLCASSLGGAGGRWYEQYFGPGTRLTVT.